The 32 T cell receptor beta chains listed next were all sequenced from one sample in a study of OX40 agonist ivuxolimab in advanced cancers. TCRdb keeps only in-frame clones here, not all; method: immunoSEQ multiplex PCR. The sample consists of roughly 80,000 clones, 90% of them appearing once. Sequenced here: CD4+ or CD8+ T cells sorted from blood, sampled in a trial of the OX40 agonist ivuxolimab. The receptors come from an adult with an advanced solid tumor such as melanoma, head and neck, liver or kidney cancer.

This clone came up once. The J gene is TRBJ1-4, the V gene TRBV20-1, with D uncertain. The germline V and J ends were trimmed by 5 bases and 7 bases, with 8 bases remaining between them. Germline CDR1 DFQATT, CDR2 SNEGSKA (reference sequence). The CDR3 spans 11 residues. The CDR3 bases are TGCAGTGCTTACAAATCTGAAAAACTGTTTTTT. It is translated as CSAYKSEKLFF.

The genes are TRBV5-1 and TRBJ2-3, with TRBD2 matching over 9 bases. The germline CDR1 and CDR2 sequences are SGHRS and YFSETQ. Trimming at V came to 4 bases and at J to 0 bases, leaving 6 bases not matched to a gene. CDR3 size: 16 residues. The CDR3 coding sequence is TGCGCCAGCAGCCGGATACTAGCGGGTAGCACAGATACGCAGTATTTT. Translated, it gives CASSRILAGSTDTQYF.

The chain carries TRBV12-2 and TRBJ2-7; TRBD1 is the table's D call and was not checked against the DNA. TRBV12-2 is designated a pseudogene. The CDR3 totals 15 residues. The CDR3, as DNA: TGTGCAAGTCGCTTAGCCCGACAGAAAACCTACGAGCAGTACTTC. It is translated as CASRLARQKTYEQYF.

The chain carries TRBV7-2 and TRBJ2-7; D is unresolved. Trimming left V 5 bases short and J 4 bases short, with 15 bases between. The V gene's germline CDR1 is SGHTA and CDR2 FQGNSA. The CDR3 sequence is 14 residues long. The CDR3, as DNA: TGTGCCAGCAGCCTAGACGGCCCGGTTTACGAGCAGTACTTC. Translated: CASSLDGPVYEQYF.

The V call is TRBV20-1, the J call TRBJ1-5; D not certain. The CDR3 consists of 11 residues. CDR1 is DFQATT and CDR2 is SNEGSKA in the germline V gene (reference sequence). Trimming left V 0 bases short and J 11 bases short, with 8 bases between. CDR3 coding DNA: TGCAGTGCTAGAGATGGCCGGGCCCAGCATTTT. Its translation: CSARDGRAQHF.

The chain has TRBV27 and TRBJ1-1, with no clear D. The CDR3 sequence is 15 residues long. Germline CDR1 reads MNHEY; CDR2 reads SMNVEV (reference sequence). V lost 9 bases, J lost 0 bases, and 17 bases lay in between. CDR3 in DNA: TGTGCCAGTGGGGATCGACAATCCATGAACACTGAAGCTTTCTTT. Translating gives CASGDRQSMNTEAFF.

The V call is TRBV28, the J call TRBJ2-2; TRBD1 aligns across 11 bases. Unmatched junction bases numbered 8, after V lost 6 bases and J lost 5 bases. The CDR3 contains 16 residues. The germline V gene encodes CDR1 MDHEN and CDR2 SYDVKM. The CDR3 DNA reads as TGTGCCAGCAGCAGCGCCGGGACAGGGGGTACCGGGGAGCTGTTTTTT. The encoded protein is CASSSAGTGGTGELFF.

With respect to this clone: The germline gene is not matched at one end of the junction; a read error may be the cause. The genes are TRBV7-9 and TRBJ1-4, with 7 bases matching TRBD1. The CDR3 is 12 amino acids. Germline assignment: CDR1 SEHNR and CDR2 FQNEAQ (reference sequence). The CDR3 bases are TGTGCCAGCAGCCCAACTCCGGGACAGCCGCATTTT. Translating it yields CASSPTPGQPHF.

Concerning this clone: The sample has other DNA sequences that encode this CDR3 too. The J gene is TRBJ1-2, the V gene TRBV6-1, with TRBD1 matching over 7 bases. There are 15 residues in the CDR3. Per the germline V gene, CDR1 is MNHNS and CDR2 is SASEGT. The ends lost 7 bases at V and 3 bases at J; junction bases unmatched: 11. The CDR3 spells CASTGSRGGHYGYTF. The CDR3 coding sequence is TGTGCCAGCACTGGAAGTAGAGGGGGCCACTATGGCTACACCTTC.

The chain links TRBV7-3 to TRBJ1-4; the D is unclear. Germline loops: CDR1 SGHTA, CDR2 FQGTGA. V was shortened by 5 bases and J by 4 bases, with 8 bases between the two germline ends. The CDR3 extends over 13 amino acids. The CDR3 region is CASSPHSNEKLFF. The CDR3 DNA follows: TGTGCCAGCAGCCCACACAGTAATGAAAAACTGTTTTTT.

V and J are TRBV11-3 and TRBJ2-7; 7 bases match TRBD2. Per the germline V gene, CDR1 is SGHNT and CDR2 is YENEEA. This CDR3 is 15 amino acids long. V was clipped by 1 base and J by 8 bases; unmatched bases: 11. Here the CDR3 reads CASSLAAGDRLKQYF. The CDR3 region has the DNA TGTGCCAGCAGCTTAGCGGCGGGAGACCGCTTGAAGCAGTACTTC.

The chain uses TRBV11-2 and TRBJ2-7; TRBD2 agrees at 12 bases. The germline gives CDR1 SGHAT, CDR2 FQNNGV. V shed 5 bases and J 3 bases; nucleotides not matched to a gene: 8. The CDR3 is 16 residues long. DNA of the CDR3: TGTGCCAGCAGCACCCGGACTAGCGGGACCCTCTACGAGCAGTACTTC. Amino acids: CASSTRTSGTLYEQYF. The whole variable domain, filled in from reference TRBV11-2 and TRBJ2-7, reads EAGVAQSPRYKIIEKRQSVAFWCNPISGHATLYWYQQILGQGPKLLIQFQNNGVVDDSQLPKDRFSAERLKGVDSTLKIQPAKLEDSAVYLCASSTRTSGTLYEQYFGPGTRLTVT.

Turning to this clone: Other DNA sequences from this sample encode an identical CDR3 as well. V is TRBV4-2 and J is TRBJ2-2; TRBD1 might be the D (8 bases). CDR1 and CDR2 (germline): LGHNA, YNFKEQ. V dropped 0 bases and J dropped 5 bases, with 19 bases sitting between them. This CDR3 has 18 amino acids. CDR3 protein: CASSQDSTGGGRTGELFF. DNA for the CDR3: TGTGCCAGCAGCCAAGATTCCACAGGGGGGGGAAGGACCGGGGAGCTGTTTTTT.

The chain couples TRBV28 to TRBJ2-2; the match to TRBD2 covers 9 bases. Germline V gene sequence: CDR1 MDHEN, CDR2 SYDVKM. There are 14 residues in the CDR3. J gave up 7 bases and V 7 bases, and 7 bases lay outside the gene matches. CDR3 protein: CASKISGSGGELFF. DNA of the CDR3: TGTGCCAGCAAAATTAGCGGGAGTGGCGGGGAGCTGTTTTTT.

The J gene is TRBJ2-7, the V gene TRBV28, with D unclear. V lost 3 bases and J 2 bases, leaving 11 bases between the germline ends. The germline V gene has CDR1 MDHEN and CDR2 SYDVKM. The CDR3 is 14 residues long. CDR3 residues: CASSFGGSTYEQYF. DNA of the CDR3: TGTGCCAGCAGTTTTGGTGGCAGCACCTACGAGCAGTACTTC.

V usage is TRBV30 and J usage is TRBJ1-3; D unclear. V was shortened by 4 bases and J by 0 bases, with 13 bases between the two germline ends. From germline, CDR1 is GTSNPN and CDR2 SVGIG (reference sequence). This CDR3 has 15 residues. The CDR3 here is CAWKKRSTSGNTIYF. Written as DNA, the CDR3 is TGTGCCTGGAAGAAACGGAGCACCTCTGGAAACACCATATATTTT.

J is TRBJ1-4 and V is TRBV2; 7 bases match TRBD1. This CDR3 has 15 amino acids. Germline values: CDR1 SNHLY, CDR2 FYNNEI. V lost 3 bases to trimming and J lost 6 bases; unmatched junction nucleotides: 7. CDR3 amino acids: CASSDRDRRHEKLFF. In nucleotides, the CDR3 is TGTGCCAGCAGTGATAGGGACAGAAGACATGAAAAACTGTTTTTT.

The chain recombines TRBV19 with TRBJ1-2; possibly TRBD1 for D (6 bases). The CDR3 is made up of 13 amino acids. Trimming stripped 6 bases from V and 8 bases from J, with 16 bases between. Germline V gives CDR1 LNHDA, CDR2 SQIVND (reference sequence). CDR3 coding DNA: TGTGCCAGTAGCCGACCGGGGGCAGAGGGCTACACCTTC. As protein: CASSRPGAEGYTF.

The DNA for the CDR3 is TGTGCCAGCTCACCAGCAGGAGCGGTAAAGGCAAATGAGCAGTTCTTC. Amino acid sequence: CASSPAGAVKANEQFF. The rearrangement links TRBV18 to TRBJ2-1, with a tentative D call TRBD2 (5 bases). This CDR3 has 16 amino acids. V lost 2 bases and J lost 7, with 18 bases in between. Germline values: CDR1 KGHSH, CDR2 LQKENI.

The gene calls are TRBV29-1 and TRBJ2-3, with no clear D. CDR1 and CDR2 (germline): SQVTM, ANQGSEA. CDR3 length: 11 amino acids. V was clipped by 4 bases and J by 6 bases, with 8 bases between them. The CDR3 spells CSVVETDTQYF. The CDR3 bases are TGCAGCGTTGTCGAGACGGATACGCAGTATTTT.

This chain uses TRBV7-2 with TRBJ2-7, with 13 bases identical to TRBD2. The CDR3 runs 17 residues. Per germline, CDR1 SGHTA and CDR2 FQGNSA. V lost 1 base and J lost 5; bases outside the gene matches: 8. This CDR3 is CASSLVVGLAGVDEQYF. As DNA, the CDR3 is TGTGCCAGCAGCTTAGTTGTAGGACTAGCGGGAGTCGACGAGCAGTACTTC.

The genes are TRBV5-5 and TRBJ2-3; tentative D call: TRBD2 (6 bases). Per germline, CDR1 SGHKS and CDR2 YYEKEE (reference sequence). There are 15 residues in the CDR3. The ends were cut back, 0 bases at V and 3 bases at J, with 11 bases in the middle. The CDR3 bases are TGTGCCAGCAGCTTGGTGGAGGGTTGGACAGATACGCAGTATTTT. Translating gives CASSLVEGWTDTQYF.

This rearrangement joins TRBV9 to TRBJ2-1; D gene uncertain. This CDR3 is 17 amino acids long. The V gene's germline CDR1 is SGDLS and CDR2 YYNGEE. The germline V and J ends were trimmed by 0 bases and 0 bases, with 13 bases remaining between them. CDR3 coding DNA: TGTGCCAGCAGCGTAGGACATAGCAGGAGCTCCTACAATGAGCAGTTCTTC. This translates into CASSVGHSRSSYNEQFF.

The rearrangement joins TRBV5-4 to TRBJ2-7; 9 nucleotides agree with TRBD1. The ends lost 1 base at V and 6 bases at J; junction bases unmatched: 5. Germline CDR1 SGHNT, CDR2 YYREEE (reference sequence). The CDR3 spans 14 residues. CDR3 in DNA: TGTGCCAGCAGCTTGACAGGGGGCGCGGGCGAGCAGTACTTC. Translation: CASSLTGGAGEQYF.

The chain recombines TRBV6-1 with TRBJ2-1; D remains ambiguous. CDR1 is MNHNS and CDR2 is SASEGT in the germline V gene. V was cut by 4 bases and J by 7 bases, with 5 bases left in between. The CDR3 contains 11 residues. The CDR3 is CASSVKNEQFF. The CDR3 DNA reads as TGTGCCAGCAGTGTAAAGAATGAGCAGTTCTTC.

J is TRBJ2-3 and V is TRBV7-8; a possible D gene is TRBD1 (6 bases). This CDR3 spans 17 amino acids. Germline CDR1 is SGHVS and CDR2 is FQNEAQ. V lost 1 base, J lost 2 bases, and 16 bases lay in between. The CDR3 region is CASSLVSAGVSTDTQYF. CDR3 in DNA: TGTGCCAGCAGCTTAGTATCGGCAGGGGTGTCCACAGATACGCAGTATTTT.

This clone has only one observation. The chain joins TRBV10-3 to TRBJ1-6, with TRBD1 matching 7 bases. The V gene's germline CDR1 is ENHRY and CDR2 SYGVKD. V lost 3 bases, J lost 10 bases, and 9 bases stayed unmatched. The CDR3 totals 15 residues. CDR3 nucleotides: TGTGCCATCAGTGATAGGACAGGTGCAAGGTCACCCCTCCACTTT. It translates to CAISDRTGARSPLHF.

CDR3 in amino acids: CASSDGTSGSRETQYF. DNA of the CDR3: TGCGCCAGCAGTGACGGGACTAGCGGGAGTCGAGAGACCCAGTACTTC. This sequence joins TRBV10-1 and TRBJ2-5; 14 bases are a match to TRBD2. The CDR3 spans 16 residues. The V segment lost 3 bases and the J segment 4 bases; nucleotides outside the gene matches: 4. Germline CDR1 is WNHNN and CDR2 is SYGVQD (reference sequence).

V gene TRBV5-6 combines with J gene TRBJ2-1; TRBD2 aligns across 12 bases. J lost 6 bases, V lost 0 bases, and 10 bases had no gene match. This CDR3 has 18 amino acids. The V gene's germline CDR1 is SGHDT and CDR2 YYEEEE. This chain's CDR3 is CASSLAGLAGEVVNEQFF. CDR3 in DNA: TGTGCCAGCAGCTTGGCGGGACTAGCGGGCGAAGTAGTCAATGAGCAGTTCTTC.

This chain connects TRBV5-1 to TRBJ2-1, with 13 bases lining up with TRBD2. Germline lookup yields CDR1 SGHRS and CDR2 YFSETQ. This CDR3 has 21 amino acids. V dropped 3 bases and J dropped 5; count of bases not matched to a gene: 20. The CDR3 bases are TGCGCCAGCAGCTCGGGACTAGCGGGGTTACCAAGCATAATTAAAAACAATGAGCAGTTCTTC. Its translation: CASSSGLAGLPSIIKNNEQFF.

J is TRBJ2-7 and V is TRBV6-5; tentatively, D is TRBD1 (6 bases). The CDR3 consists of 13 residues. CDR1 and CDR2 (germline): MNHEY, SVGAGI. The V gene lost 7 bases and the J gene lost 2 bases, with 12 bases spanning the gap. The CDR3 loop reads CASIQGIPYEQYF. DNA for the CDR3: TGTGCCAGCATACAGGGTATCCCCTACGAGCAGTACTTC.

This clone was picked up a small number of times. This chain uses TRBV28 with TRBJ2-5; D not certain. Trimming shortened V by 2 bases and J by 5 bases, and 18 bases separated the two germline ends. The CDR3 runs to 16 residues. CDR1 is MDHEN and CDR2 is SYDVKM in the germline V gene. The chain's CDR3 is CASSLRGRLIGETQYF. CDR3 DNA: TGTGCCAGCAGTTTACGCGGACGGCTAATAGGGGAGACCCAGTACTTC. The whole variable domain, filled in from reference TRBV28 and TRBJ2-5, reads DVKVTQSSRYLVKRTGEKVFLECVQDMDHENMFWYRQDPGLGLRLIYFSYDVKMKEKGDIPEGYSVSREKKERFSLILESASTNQTSMYLCASSLRGRLIGETQYFGPGTRLLVL.